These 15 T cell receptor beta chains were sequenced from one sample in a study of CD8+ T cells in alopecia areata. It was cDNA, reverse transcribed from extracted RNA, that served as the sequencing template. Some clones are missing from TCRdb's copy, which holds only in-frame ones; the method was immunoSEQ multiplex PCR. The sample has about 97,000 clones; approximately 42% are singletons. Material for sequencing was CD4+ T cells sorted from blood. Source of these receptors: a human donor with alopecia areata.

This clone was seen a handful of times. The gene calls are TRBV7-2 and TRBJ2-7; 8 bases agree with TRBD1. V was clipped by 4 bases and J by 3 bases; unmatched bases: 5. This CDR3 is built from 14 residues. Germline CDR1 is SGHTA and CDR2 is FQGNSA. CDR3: CASSSDRGGYEQYF. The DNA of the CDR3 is TGTGCCAGCAGCTCTGACAGGGGTGGCTACGAGCAGTACTTC. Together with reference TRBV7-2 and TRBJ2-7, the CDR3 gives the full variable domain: GAGVSQSPSNKVTEKGKDVELRCDPISGHTALYWYRQSLGQGLEFLIYFQGNSAPDKSGLPSDRFSAERTGGSVSTLTIQRTQQEDSAVYLCASSSDRGGYEQYFGPGTRLTVT.

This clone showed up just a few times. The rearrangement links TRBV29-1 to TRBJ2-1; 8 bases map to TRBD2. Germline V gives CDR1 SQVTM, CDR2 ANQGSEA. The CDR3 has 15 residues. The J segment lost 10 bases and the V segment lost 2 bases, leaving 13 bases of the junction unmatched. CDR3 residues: CSVEYAGGPGLEQFF. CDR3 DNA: TGCAGCGTTGAATACGCGGGGGGCCCCGGATTGGAGCAGTTCTTC.

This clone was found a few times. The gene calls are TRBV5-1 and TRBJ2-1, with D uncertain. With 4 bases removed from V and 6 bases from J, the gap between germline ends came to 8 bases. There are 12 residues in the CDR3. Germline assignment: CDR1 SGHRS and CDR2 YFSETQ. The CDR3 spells CASSLHLNEQFF. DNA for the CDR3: TGCGCCAGCAGCCTACATCTCAATGAGCAGTTCTTC.

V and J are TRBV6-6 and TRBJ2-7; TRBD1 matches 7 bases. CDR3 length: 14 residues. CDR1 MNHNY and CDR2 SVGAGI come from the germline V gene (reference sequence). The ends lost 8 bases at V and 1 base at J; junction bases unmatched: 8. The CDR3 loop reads CASCTPGQSYEQYF. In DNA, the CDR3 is TGTGCCAGCTGCACACCGGGACAGTCCTACGAGCAGTACTTC.

CDR3 coding DNA: TGTGCCAGCAGCGTATCTCATAGGGCAGATACGCAGTATTTT. This translates into CASSVSHRADTQYF. The chain couples TRBV9 to TRBJ2-3; the D is unclear. CDR3 size: 14 residues. Trimming took 1 base from V and 4 from J, leaving 10 bases between them. Germline V gene lookup returns CDR1 SGDLS and CDR2 YYNGEE.

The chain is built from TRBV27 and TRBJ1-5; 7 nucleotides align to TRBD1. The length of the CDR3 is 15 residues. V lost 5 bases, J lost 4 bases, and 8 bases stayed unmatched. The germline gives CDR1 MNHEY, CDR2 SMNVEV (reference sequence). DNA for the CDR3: TGTGCCAGCAGTACGACAGGGACAGTTAATCAGCCCCAGCATTTT. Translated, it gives CASSTTGTVNQPQHF.

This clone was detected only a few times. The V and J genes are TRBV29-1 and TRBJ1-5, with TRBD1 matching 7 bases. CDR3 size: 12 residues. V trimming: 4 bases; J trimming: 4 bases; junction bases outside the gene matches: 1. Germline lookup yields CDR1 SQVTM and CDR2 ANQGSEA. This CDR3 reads CSVAGGNQPQHF. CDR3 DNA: TGCAGCGTTGCAGGGGGAAATCAGCCCCAGCATTTT. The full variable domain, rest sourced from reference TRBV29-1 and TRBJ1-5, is SAVISQKPSRDICQRGTSLTIQCQVDSQVTMMFWYRQQPGQSLTLIATANQGSEATYESGFVIDKFPISRPNLTFSTLTVSNMSPEDSSIYLCSVAGGNQPQHFGDGTRLSIL.

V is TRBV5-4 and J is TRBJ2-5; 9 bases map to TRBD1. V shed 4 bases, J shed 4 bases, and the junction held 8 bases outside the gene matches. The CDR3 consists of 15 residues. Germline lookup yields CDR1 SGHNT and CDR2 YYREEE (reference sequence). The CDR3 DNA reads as TGTGCCAGCAGCCCGGATACAGGGGGCGGAGAGACCCAGTACTTC. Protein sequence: CASSPDTGGGETQYF.

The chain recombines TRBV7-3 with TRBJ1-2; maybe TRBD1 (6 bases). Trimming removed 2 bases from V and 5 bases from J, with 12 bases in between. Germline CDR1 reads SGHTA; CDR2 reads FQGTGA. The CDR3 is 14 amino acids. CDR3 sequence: CASSLVGTSYGYTF. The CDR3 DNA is TGTGCCAGCAGCTTAGTCGGGACAAGTTATGGCTACACCTTC.

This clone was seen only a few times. The CDR3 nucleotides read TGCGCCAGCAGCCACCCCGGGACAGGGTCAGATACGCAGTATTTT. It is translated as CASSHPGTGSDTQYF. This chain links TRBV4-1 with TRBJ2-3, with TRBD1 identical over 9 bases. V lost 3 bases and J lost 4; bases outside the gene matches: 5. The germline V gene encodes CDR1 MGHRA and CDR2 YSYEKL. This CDR3 spans 15 amino acids.

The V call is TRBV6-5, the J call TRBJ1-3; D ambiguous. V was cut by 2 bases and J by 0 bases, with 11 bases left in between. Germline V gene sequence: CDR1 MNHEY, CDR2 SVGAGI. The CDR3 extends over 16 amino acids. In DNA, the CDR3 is TGTGCCAGCAGTTACCACTCTGGGATCTCTGGAAACACCATATATTTT. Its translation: CASSYHSGISGNTIYF.

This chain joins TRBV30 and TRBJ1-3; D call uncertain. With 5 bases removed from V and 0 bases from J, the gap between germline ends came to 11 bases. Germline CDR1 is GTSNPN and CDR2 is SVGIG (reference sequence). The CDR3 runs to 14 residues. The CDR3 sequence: CAWLPKDSGNTIYF. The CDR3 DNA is TGTGCCTGGCTCCCCAAAGACTCTGGAAACACCATATATTTT.

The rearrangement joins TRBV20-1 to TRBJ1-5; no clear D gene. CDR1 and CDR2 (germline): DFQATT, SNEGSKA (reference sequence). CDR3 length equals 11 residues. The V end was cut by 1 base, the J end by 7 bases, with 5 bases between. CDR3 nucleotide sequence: TGCAGTGCTAGAGGTATCCAGCCCCAGCATTTT. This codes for CSARGIQPQHF.

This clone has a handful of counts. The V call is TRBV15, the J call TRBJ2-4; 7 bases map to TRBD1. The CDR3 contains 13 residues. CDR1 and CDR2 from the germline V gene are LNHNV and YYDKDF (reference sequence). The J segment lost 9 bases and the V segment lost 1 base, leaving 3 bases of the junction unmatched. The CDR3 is CATSRGGGGIQYF. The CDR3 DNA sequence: TGTGCCACCAGCAGAGGAGGGGGCGGCATTCAGTACTTC. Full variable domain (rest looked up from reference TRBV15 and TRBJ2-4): DAMVIQNPRYQVTQFGKPVTLSCSQTLNHNVMYWYQQKSSQAPKLLFHYYDKDFNNEADTPDNFQSRRPNTSFCFLDIRSPGLGDTAMYLCATSRGGGGIQYFGAGTRLSVL.

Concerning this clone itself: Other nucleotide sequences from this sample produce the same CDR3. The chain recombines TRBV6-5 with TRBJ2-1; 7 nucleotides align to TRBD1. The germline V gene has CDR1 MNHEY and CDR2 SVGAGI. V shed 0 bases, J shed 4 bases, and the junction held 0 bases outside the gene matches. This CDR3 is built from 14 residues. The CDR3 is CASSYSGQYNEQFF. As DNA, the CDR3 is TGTGCCAGCAGTTACTCGGGACAGTACAATGAGCAGTTCTTC.